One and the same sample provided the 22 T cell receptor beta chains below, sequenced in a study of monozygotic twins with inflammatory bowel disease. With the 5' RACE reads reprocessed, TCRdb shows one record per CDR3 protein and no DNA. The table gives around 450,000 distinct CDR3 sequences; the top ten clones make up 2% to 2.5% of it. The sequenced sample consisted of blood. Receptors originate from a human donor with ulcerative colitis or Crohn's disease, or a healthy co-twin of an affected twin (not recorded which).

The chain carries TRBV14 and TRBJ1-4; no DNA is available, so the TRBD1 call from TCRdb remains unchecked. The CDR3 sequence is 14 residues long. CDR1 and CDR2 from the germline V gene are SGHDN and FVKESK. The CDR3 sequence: CASSRRPGSEKLFF.

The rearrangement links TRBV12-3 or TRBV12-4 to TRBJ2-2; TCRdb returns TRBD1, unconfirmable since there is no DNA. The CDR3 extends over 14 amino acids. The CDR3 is CASSVTQGTGELFF.

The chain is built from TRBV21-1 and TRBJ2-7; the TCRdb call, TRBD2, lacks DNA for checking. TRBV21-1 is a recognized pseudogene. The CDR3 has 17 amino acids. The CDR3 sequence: CASSKERAPHRSNEQYF.

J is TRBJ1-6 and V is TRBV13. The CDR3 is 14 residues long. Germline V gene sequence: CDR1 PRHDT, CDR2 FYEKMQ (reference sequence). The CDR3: CASSLDQVNSPLHF.

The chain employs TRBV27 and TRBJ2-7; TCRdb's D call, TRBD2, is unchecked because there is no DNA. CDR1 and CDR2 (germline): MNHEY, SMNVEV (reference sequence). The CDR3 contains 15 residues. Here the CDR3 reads CASSPRVGESYEQYF.

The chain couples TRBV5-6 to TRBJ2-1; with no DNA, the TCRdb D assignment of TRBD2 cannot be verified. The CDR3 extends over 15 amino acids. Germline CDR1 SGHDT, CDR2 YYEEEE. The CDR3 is CASSLISGGLNEQFF.

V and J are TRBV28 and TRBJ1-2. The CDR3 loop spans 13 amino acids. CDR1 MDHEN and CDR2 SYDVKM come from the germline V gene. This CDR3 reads CASNGPHHYGYTF.

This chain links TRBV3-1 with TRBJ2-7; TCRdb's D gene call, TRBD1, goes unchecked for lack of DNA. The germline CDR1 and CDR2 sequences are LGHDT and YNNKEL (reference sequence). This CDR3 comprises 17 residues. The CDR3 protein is CASSQDYPGQGAYEQYF.

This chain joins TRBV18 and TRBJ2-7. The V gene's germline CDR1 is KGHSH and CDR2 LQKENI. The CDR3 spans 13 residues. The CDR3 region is CASSPENSYEQYF.

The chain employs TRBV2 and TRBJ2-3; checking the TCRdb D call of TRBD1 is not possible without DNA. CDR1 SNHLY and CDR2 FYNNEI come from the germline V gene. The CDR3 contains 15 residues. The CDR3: CASKSGTGDTDTQYF.

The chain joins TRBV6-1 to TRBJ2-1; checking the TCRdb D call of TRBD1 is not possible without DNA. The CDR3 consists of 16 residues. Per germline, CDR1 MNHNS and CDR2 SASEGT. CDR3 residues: CASRESGTVSYNEQFF.

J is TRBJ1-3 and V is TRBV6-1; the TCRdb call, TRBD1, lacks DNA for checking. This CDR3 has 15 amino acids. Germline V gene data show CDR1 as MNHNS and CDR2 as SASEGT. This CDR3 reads CASSTGQGFGNTIYF.

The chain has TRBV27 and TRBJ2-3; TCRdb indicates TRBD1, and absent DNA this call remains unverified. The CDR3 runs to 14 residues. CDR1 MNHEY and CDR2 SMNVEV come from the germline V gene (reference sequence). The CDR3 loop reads CASSFDLTDNTQYF.

The CDR3 loop is CATSTGQGNTGELFF. V usage is TRBV24-1 and J usage is TRBJ2-2; TCRdb lists TRBD1, though no DNA is available to test this call. Germline V lookup: CDR1 KGHDR, CDR2 SFDVKD. The CDR3 covers 15 residues.

The CDR3 here is CASSTGQGIQETQYF. This chain links TRBV5-1 with TRBJ2-5; TCRdb names TRBD1, which stays unverified in the absence of DNA. The CDR3 sequence is 15 residues long. From germline, CDR1 is SGHRS and CDR2 YFSETQ. The full variable domain, rest sourced from reference TRBV5-1 and TRBJ2-5, is KAGVTQTPRYLIKTRGQQVTLSCSPISGHRSVSWYQQTPGQGLQFLFEYFSETQRNKGNFPGRFSGRQFSNSRSEMNVSTLELGDSALYLCASSTGQGIQETQYFGPGTRLLVL.

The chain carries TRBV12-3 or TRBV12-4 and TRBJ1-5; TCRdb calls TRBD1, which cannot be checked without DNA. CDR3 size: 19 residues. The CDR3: CASSEFGRVGKESNQPQHF.

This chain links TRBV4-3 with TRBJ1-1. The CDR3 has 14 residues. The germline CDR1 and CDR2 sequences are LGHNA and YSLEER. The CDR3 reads CASSQAWVNTEAFF.

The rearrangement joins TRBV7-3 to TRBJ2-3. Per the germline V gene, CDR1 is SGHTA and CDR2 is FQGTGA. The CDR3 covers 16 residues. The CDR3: CASSLSRDFLTDTQYF.

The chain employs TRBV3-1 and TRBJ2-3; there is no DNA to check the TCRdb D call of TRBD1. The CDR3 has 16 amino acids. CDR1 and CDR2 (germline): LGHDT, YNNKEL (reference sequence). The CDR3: CASSPQGGGSADTQYF.

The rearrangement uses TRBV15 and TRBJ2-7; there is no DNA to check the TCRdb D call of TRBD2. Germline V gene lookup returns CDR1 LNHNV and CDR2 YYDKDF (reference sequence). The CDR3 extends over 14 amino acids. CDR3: CATSRGGALLEQYF.

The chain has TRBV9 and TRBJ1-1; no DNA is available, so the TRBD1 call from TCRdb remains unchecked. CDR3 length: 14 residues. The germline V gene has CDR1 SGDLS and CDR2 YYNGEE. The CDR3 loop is CASSQTPGAVKAFF.

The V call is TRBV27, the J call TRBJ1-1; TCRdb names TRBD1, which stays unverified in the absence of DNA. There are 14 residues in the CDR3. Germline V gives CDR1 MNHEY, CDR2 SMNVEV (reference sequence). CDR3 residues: CASSFAGQGTEAFF.